Included here is one TCR beta chain sequence, with context. Its antigen is still unknown. This specimen belongs to a study of cytomegalovirus exposure and HLA in healthy donors. General study points: As was reported, the HLA-A and HLA-B alleles of most subjects were accurately predicted from TCR beta sequences. Later analysis showed TCR association rates varying by HLA locus, highest for DRB1 and lowest for HLA-C.

The PCR was carried out with 60 Vbeta primers and 13 Jbeta primers. This table comes from immunoSEQ multiplex PCR, and its TCRdb copy is limited to in-frame clones, with some not included. This sample yields 150,000 to 170,000 clones, of which more than 75% are seen a single time; less than 8.5% belongs to the top ten. Donors consisted of healthy bone marrow donors. Input material: PBMCs. The TCR was taken from a man aged 25-45 years in good health and CMV-seropositive.

DNA of the CDR3: TGTGCCAGCAGTTCCGGGTTGGCAGCTGAAGCTTTCTTT. It yields the protein CASSSGLAAEAFF. The chain employs TRBV7-6 and TRBJ1-1; D is unclear. The V and J ends lost 6 bases and 6 bases respectively, with 14 bases between them. The CDR3 spans 13 residues. Germline-derived CDR1 and CDR2 are SGHVS and FNYEAQ.